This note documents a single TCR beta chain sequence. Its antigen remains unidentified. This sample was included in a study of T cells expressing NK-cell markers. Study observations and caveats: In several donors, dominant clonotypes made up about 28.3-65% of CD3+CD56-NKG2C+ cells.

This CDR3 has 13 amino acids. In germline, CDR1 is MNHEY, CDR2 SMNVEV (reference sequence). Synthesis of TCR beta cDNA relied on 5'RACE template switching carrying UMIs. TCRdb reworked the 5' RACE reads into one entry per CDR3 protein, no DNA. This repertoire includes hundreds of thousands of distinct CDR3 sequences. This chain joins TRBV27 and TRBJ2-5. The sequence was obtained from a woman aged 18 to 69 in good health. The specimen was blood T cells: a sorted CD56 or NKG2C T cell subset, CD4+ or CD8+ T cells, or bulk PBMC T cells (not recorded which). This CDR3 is CASSLSSQETQYF.